This note documents a single T cell receptor (beta chain) sequence. The clone's antigen remains unknown. The input lacks base qualities; no much larger clone sits a single base away. TCRbeta CDR3 regions were amplified from genomic DNA using the immunoSEQ Assay, a bias-controlled multiplex PCR. As for the authors' bioinformatics: The number of nucleated cells in each sample was estimated from the amplification of reference gene primers within the assay. To quantify the absolute abundance of each unique TCRbeta CDR3 rearrangement, sequence reads were collapsed and filtered. For each sample, productive Simpson clonality was calculated as the square root of Simpson's diversity index over productive rearrangements. The immuneACCESS repertoire file appears here via TCRdb, limited to in-frame rearrangements. These files lack a portion of the clones; in checked studies, under half of the deficit traces to unresolved V genes, and the cause of the others is not known. V and J calls plus clone size are reproduced from that table; the DNA served to infer D and trimming. This sample is represented by about 210,000 clones; roughly nine tenths of them were singletons. Roughly 0.7% of the sample goes to the ten largest clones.

The entry originates in a study of blood T cell repertoires in COVID-19 (TCRdb year 2020). In the study overall: The collaborator samples originated in the United States, Italy and Spain and spanned the acute and convalescent phases of COVID-19. The prospective study material was composed of cDNA or gDNA derived from T cells, B-cell-depleted T cells, or PBMCs. Deeply sampled blood TCRbeta repertoires from subjects exposed to, actively infected with, or recovered from COVID-19 were included in the dataset. The repertoires were released in a freely available public database meant as a resource for research on the immune response to SARS-CoV-2. Nearly every sample came with metadata listing a de-identified subject ID, COVID-19 status, age in years and sex. The samples were drawn from two sources: the first 160 participants of the ongoing ImmuneRACE study, and 1,254 subjects contributed by 6 global collaborators. Where HLA class I and class II types were available, the types were taken from metadata supplied by the sample provider, not from assay-based typing. General findings and caveats noted by the study authors: Clinical and demographic metadata were provided uncurated, with the amount varying by source and participant.

Whole blood was collected in K2EDTA tubes by collaborating institutions according to the institutions' own protocols. For TCRbeta analysis, collaborator samples were shipped as frozen whole blood, as isolated PBMCs, or as DNA extracted from either sample type. CDR1 and CDR2, per the germline V gene, are SGHRS and YFSETQ. The CDR3 holds 14 amino acids from the cysteine to the phenylalanine. This entry keeps only the CDR3 DNA: 42 bases, framed from base 1. Trimming takes 0 bases from V and 5 bases from J, and the germline ends sit 8 bases apart. Rearrangement joined TRBV5-1 to TRBJ2-2; D gene: possibly TRBD2, on 6 matching bases. The sequenced material came from peripheral blood. This clonotype originated in a man aged 35 to 55 with acute or convalescent COVID-19. The DNA sequence is as follows: TGCGCCAGCAGCTTGGTAGGGAGGACCGGGGAGCTGTTTTTT. Its protein reads: CASSLVGRTGELFF.